The next 24 T cell receptor beta chains were all read from a single sample in a study of T cell responses to AZD1222 COVID-19 vaccine. Repertoires were generated with immunoSEQ multiplex PCR, while TCRdb's copy carries only in-frame clones and drops some. Of over 150,000 clones in the sample, over 85% were seen once. Sequences were derived from peripheral blood, sampled 28 days after the second dose of the MenACWY control vaccine. These receptors all stem from an adult who received the MenACWY meningococcal vaccine as a control.

The genes are TRBV5-8 and TRBJ1-2; D is uncertain. V was shortened by 0 bases and J by 6 bases, with 12 bases between the two germline ends. The CDR3 is made up of 14 amino acids. Germline V gene lookup returns CDR1 SGHTS and CDR2 YDEGEE. This chain's CDR3 is CASSLADDGDGYTF. In DNA, the CDR3 is TGTGCCAGCAGCTTGGCCGACGACGGGGATGGCTACACCTTC.

V gene TRBV2 combines with J gene TRBJ1-1, with D possibly being TRBD1 (5 bases). This CDR3 is 14 amino acids long. V dropped 4 bases and J dropped 5 bases, with 14 bases sitting between them. Germline V gene lookup returns CDR1 SNHLY and CDR2 FYNNEI. The CDR3 here is CASSVRQGDTEAFF. The CDR3 bases are TGTGCCAGCAGTGTCAGGCAGGGAGATACTGAAGCTTTCTTT.

The table lists this clone with a few counts. The chain couples TRBV2 to TRBJ1-6; D not resolved. The CDR3 covers 14 residues. The V end was cut by 4 bases, the J end by 9 bases, with 13 bases between. Germline loops: CDR1 SNHLY, CDR2 FYNNEI. CDR3 nucleotide sequence: TGTGCCAGCAGTGTAAGGACGAGTAGTTCACCCCTCCACTTT. Residues: CASSVRTSSSPLHF. Looking up the rest from reference TRBV2 and TRBJ1-6 gives the full variable domain: EPEVTQTPSHQVTQMGQEVILRCVPISNHLYFYWYRQILGQKVEFLVSFYNNEISEKSEIFDDQFSVERPDGSNFTLKIRSTKLEDSAMYFCASSVRTSSSPLHFGNGTRLTVT.

The chain links TRBV6-5 to TRBJ1-5; D might be TRBD1 (5 bases). Looked up from germline, CDR1 is MNHEY and CDR2 is SVGAGI. Trimming shortened V by 6 bases and J by 10 bases, and 16 bases separated the two germline ends. The CDR3 spans 13 residues. CDR3 residues: CASSRDSFEPQHF. The CDR3 nucleotides are TGTGCCAGCAGCCGCGACAGTTTTGAACCCCAGCATTTT.

The rearrangement uses TRBV5-1 and TRBJ1-2; a possible D gene is TRBD1 (5 bases). The CDR3 has 15 amino acids. The germline V and J ends were trimmed by 2 bases and 8 bases, with 19 bases remaining between them. CDR1 and CDR2 (germline): SGHRS, YFSETQ. In DNA form, the CDR3 reads TGCGCCAGCAGCTTCACCGGGACGGCAGCGGGGGGCTACACCTTC. Its translation: CASSFTGTAAGGYTF.

This clone appeared once. The chain combines TRBV18 with TRBJ1-2; D call uncertain. The CDR3 runs 14 residues. V was cut by 2 bases and J by 0 bases, with 7 bases left in between. Germline V gene lookup returns CDR1 KGHSH and CDR2 LQKENI. CDR3 region: CASSPGPTNYGYTF. The CDR3 DNA sequence: TGTGCCAGCTCACCAGGCCCCACTAACTATGGCTACACCTTC.

The J gene is TRBJ1-2, the V gene TRBV19; 9 nucleotides agree with TRBD1. The CDR3 has 15 amino acids. Losses at the gene ends were 5 bases for V and 3 bases for J; bases not matched to a gene: 7. Germline lookup yields CDR1 LNHDA and CDR2 SQIVND (reference sequence). The CDR3 protein is CASSPRDRAYYGYTF. The CDR3 region has the DNA TGTGCCAGTAGTCCCCGGGACAGGGCATACTATGGCTACACCTTC.

The chain has TRBV6-2 or TRBV6-3 and TRBJ1-5, with 8 bases fitting TRBD1. Germline loops: CDR1 MNHEY, CDR2 SVGEGT. This CDR3 spans 14 amino acids. V trimming: 4 bases; J trimming: 6 bases; junction bases outside the gene matches: 5. The CDR3 region has the DNA TGTGCCAGCAGTTCACAGGGGGGAGCTCAGCCCCAGCATTTT. This sequence encodes CASSSQGGAQPQHF.

The rearrangement joins TRBV10-1 to TRBJ1-4, with a possible D match to TRBD1 (5 bases). V was pared by 6 bases and J by 8 bases, with 22 bases between. The CDR3 is 16 amino acids. The germline CDR1 and CDR2 sequences are WNHNN and SYGVQD (reference sequence). The CDR3 region has the DNA TGCGCCAGCAGCGGACATTGTGCCCCCGCGTGGGAAAAACTGTTTTTT. Amino acid sequence: CASSGHCAPAWEKLFF.

The J gene is TRBJ1-3, the V gene TRBV2; unclear D gene. This CDR3 has 14 residues. Deletions cut 4 bases from V and 1 base from J, with 8 bases between. Per the germline V gene, CDR1 is SNHLY and CDR2 is FYNNEI. The CDR3 DNA reads as TGTGCCAGCAGTGGACATTCATCTGGAAACACCATATATTTT. It specifies CASSGHSSGNTIYF.

The rearrangement joins TRBV6-1 to TRBJ1-5; D is ambiguous. V gave up 2 bases and J gave up 3 bases, with 8 bases separating them. This CDR3 comprises 14 residues. Germline-derived CDR1 and CDR2 are MNHNS and SASEGT. CDR3 bases: TGTGCCAGCAGTGAACAGATGCTCAATCAGCCCCAGCATTTT. It specifies CASSEQMLNQPQHF.

The CDR3 loop reads CASSLEGFPQHF. The CDR3 DNA sequence: TGTGCCAGCAGCTTAGAGGGCTTCCCCCAGCATTTT. The chain recombines TRBV7-9 with TRBJ1-5; D is unclear. The CDR3 totals 12 residues. The V end lost 1 base, the J end lost 10 bases, and 8 bases lay between the germline ends. Germline V CDR1 and CDR2: SEHNR, FQNEAQ (reference sequence).

This CDR3 is CASSMDRVNYGYTF. CDR3 coding DNA: TGTGCCAGTAGTATGGACAGGGTCAACTATGGCTACACCTTC. The J gene is TRBJ1-2, the V gene TRBV19; the match to TRBD1 covers 8 bases. The CDR3 extends over 14 amino acids. Germline CDR1 reads LNHDA; CDR2 reads SQIVND (reference sequence). V was clipped by 3 bases and J by 2 bases; unmatched bases: 2.

This clone has only a few counts. CDR3 sequence reads: CASHTGRSNEKLFF. DNA for the CDR3: TGTGCCAGCCATACAGGGCGTTCTAATGAAAAACTGTTTTTT. V is TRBV25-1 and J is TRBJ1-4; D is possibly TRBD1 (6 bases). Trimming stripped 8 bases from V and 3 bases from J, with 13 bases between. CDR3 length: 14 residues. In germline, CDR1 is MGHDK, CDR2 SYGVNS.

This chain joins TRBV18 and TRBJ2-5; 9 bases map to TRBD1. Germline CDR1 KGHSH, CDR2 LQKENI. Trimming cost V 5 bases and J 5 bases; bases outside gene matches: 9. The CDR3 covers 15 residues. CDR3 loop: CASSVGQGVGETQYF. The CDR3 nucleotides are TGTGCCAGCTCAGTGGGACAGGGAGTCGGCGAGACCCAGTACTTC.

V usage is TRBV11-2 and J usage is TRBJ1-1; D call uncertain. Trimming pared 2 bases from V and 5 bases from J, leaving 15 bases between. Looked up from germline, CDR1 is SGHAT and CDR2 is FQNNGV. The CDR3 contains 15 residues. CDR3 residues: CASSLSLTAGTEAFF. CDR3 coding DNA: TGTGCCAGCAGCTTATCCTTGACCGCCGGAACTGAAGCTTTCTTT.

The V and J genes are TRBV5-1 and TRBJ1-1; the D is unclear. V lost 2 bases to trimming and J lost 4 bases, with 12 bases between them. The V gene's germline CDR1 is SGHRS and CDR2 YFSETQ. This CDR3 region has 14 residues. CDR3 sequence: CASSLGERPTEAFF. CDR3 DNA sequence: TGCGCCAGCAGCTTAGGAGAAAGGCCCACTGAAGCTTTCTTT.

V and J are TRBV7-3 and TRBJ2-2; a possible D gene is TRBD2 (6 bases). V gave up 0 bases and J gave up 6 bases, with 8 bases separating them. Per the germline V gene, CDR1 is SGHTA and CDR2 is FQGTGA. CDR3 size: 14 residues. The chain's CDR3 is CASSLTSGAGELFF. DNA of the CDR3: TGTGCCAGCAGCTTAACGTCGGGAGCCGGGGAGCTGTTTTTT.

V and J are TRBV28 and TRBJ1-1; D is undetermined. Trimming removed 4 bases from V and 8 bases from J, with 8 bases in between. This CDR3 has 11 residues. CDR1 is MDHEN and CDR2 is SYDVKM in the germline V gene. The CDR3 nucleotides read TGTGCCAGCAGTTCCGGGAGGGAAGCTTTCTTT. It encodes CASSSGREAFF.

About this clone itself: An end of the junction does not agree with germline; a read error may underlie this. V gene TRBV11-2 combines with J gene TRBJ1-3; no clear D gene. The CDR3 spans 16 residues. Looked up from germline, CDR1 is SGHAT and CDR2 is FQNNGV. CDR3: CASSLASRSSGSTIYF. The CDR3 nucleotides read TGTGCCAGCAGCTTAGCATCGCGGAGCTCTGGAAGCACCATATATTTT.

The J gene is TRBJ2-7, the V gene TRBV18; 12 bases are shared with TRBD2. Germline CDR1 reads KGHSH; CDR2 reads LQKENI. V lost 5 bases and J lost 2; bases outside the gene matches: 4. The CDR3 is made up of 15 amino acids. CDR3 coding DNA: TGTGCCAGCTCATTACGGACTAGCGGGGCCTACGAGCAGTACTTC. It codes for CASSLRTSGAYEQYF.

V usage is TRBV12-5 and J usage is TRBJ1-4, with D uncertain. The CDR3 is 15 amino acids. Trimming removed 4 bases from V and 6 bases from J, with 15 bases in between. The germline gives CDR1 LGHNT, CDR2 FRNRAP. The CDR3 nucleotides are TGTGCTAGTGGTTGGGTTCTCAAAGGCGATGAAAAACTGTTTTTT. It encodes CASGWVLKGDEKLFF.

The chain combines TRBV5-5 with TRBJ2-5; D perhaps matches TRBD1 (5 bases). Germline V lookup: CDR1 SGHKS, CDR2 YYEKEE (reference sequence). Trimming shortened V by 4 bases and J by 4 bases, and 20 bases separated the two germline ends. This CDR3 region has 16 residues. This chain's CDR3 is CASSNPVRVTAETQYF. For the CDR3, the DNA is TGTGCCAGCAGCAATCCTGTCAGGGTGACAGCAGAGACCCAGTACTTC. Full variable domain (missing parts from reference TRBV5-5 and TRBJ2-5): DAGVTQSPTHLIKTRGQQVTLRCSPISGHKSVSWYQQVLGQGPQFIFQYYEKEERGRGNFPDRFSARQFPNYSSELNVNALLLGDSALYLCASSNPVRVTAETQYFGPGTRLLVL.

The chain is built from TRBV11-2 and TRBJ1-1; maybe TRBD1 (5 bases). In germline, CDR1 is SGHAT, CDR2 FQNNGV. V was trimmed by 4 bases and J by 1 base, leaving 13 bases between them. CDR3 size: 15 residues. CDR3 coding DNA: TGTGCCAGCAGCTCGTACAGGTCCCCGAACACTGAAGCTTTCTTT. It codes for CASSSYRSPNTEAFF.